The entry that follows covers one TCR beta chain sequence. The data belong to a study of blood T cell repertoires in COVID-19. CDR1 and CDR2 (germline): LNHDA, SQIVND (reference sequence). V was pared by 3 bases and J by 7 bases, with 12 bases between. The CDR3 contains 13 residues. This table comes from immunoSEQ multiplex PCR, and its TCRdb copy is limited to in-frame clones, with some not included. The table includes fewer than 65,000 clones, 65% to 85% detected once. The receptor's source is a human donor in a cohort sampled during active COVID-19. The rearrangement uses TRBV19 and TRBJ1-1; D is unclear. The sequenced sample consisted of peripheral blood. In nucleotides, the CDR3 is TGTGCCAGTAGTATCCCCACAGCCATTGAAGCTTTCTTT. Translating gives CASSIPTAIEAFF.